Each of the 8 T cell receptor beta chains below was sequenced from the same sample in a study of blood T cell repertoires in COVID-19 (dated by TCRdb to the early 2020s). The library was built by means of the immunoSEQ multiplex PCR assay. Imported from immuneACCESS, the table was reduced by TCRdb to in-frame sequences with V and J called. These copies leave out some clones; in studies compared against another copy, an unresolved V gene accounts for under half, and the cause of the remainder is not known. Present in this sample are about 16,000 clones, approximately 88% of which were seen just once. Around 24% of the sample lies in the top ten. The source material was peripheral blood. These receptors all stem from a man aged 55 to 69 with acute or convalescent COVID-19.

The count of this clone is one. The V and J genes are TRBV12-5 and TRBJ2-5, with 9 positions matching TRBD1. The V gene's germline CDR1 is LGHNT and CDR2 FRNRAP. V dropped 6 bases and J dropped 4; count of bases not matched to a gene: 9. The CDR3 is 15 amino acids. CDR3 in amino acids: CASGRTGGRGETQYF. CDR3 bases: TGTGCTAGTGGAAGAACAGGGGGCAGGGGAGAGACCCAGTACTTC.

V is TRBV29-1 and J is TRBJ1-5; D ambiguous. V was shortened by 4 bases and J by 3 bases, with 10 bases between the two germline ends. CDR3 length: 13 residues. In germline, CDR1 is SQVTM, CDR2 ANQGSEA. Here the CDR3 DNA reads TGCAGCGTTGTAGCTGAGGCCAATCAGCCCCAGCATTTT. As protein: CSVVAEANQPQHF.

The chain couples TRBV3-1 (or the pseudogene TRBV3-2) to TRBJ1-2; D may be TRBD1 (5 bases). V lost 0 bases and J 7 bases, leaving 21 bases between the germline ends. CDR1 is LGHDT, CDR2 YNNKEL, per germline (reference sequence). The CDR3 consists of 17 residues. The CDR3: CASSQDSTGGVSLGYTF. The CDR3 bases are TGTGCCAGCAGCCAAGACTCGACCGGGGGGGTCAGTCTTGGCTACACCTTC.

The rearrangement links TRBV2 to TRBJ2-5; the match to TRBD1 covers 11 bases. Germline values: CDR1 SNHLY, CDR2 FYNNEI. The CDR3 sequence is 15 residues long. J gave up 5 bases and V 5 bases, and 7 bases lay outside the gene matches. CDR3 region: CASSSGQGAGETQYF. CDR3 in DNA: TGTGCCAGCAGTAGTGGACAGGGGGCGGGGGAGACCCAGTACTTC.

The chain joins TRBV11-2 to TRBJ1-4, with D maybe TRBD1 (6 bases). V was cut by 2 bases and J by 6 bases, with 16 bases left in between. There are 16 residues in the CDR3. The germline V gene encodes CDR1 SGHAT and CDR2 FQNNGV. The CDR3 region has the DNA TGTGCCAGCAGCTTACCGGGAGGGGGAAAAGATGAAAAACTGTTTTTT. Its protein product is CASSLPGGGKDEKLFF.

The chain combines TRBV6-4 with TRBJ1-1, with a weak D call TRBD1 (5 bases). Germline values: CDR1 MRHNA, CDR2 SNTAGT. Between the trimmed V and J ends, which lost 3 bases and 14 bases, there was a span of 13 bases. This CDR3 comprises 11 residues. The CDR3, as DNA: TGTGCCAGCAGTGATCGGGGGGGAATGTTCTTT. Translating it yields CASSDRGGMFF.

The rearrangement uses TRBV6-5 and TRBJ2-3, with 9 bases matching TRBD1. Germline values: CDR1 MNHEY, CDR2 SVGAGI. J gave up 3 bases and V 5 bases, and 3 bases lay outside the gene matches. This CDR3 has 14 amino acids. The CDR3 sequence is CASSPDRGTDTQYF. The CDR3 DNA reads TGTGCCAGCAGTCCGGACAGGGGTACAGATACGCAGTATTTT.

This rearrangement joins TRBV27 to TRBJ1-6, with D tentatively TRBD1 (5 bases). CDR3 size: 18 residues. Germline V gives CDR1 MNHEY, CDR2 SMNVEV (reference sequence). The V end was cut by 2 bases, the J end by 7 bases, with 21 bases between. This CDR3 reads CASSLEDPRDLPNSPLHF. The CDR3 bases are TGTGCCAGCAGTTTAGAGGATCCGCGGGACCTCCCGAATTCACCCCTCCACTTT.